The clone carrying this T cell receptor beta chain occurred a few times. Measured with immunoSEQ multiplex PCR; TCRdb has only the in-frame clones, and not every one. Of fewer than 150,000 clones in the sample, 80% to 95% are singletons; the top ten hold around 15%. This sample is drawn from a study of T cell responses to AZD1222 COVID-19 vaccine. This CDR3 region has 14 residues. The V gene lost 3 bases and the J gene lost 11 bases, with 19 bases spanning the gap. Per the germline V gene, CDR1 is KGHSH and CDR2 is LQKENI. Here the sequenced sample was peripheral blood, taken on day 0 of AZD1222 vaccination. The receptor's source is an adult in good health. The chain employs TRBV18 and TRBJ1-1, with D tentatively TRBD1 (6 bases). This CDR3 reads CASSPNRDTNRAFF. The CDR3 DNA reads TGTGCCAGCTCACCTAACCGGGACACCAATAGGGCTTTCTTT.